The 5 T cell receptor beta chains below all came from one sample that was sequenced in a study of early T cells in non-severe SARS-CoV-2 infection (dated by TCRdb to 2020 to 2023). The library was made by 5' RACE. Sequencing was performed on a NextSeq 500. The public reads were quality trimmed at Q25 with fastp and then assembled into clones with MiXCR by TCRdb, keeping productive beta chains. One record per CDR3 amino acid sequence lists the most common genes and DNA. The sample table holds some 41,000 distinct CDR3 sequences, of which approximately 5% were seen once. The ten biggest clones cover approximately 24% of the sample. Sequenced: whole blood. These receptors originate from an adult who was a healthcare worker with PCR-confirmed SARS-CoV-2 infection or an uninfected control (not recorded which).

This clonotype was seen many times. The V call is TRBV16, the J call TRBJ1-5; D is unresolved. V lost 1 base, J lost 7 bases, and 11 bases lay in between. Germline V gives CDR1 KGHSY, CDR2 FQNENV. The CDR3 contains 14 residues. Written as DNA, the CDR3 is TGTGCCAGCAGCCAATGGGGTGCGGGACAGCCCCAGCATTTT. The encoded protein is CASSQWGAGQPQHF.

At least ten counts were recorded for this clonotype. The chain uses TRBV18 and TRBJ1-2, with D tentatively TRBD1 (5 bases). The CDR3 extends over 15 amino acids. V was cut by 3 bases and J by 0 bases, with 11 bases left in between. Germline V gene lookup returns CDR1 KGHSH and CDR2 LQKENI. The CDR3 DNA sequence: TGTGCCAGCTCACCTTCGCAGGGAGCTAACTATGGCTACACCTTC. This translates into CASSPSQGANYGYTF.

This clonotype was seen at least ten times. The chain combines TRBV20-1 with TRBJ2-1; tentatively, D is TRBD1 or TRBD2 (5 bases each). This CDR3 has 19 residues. V shed 0 bases and J shed 1 base, with 22 bases lying between them. Germline CDR1 DFQATT, CDR2 SNEGSKA (reference sequence). In DNA form, the CDR3 reads TGCAGTGCTAGAGATCCGGGACCCACCGGGCGGAGATCCTACAATGAGCAGTTCTTC. It encodes CSARDPGPTGRRSYNEQFF.

This clonotype was picked up a small number of times. V is TRBV3-1 and J is TRBJ2-1, with 8 positions matching TRBD1. Germline V gene sequence: CDR1 LGHDT, CDR2 YNNKEL (reference sequence). The CDR3 length is 14 residues. V lost 4 bases, J lost 5 bases, and 4 bases stayed unmatched. CDR3 loop: CASSPGQENNEQFF. The CDR3 DNA follows: TGTGCCAGCAGCCCGGGACAGGAAAACAATGAGCAGTTCTTC.

A remark on this clonotype: Sequence at one end of the junction differs from germline and may be a read error. The chain has TRBV11-2 and TRBJ2-1; the D gene could be TRBD1 or TRBD2 (6 bases each). CDR3 length: 15 amino acids. Germline V gene lookup returns CDR1 SGHAT and CDR2 FQNNGV. The CDR3, as DNA: TGTGTCAGCAGCTCTGGGGGGACAAATTACAATGAGCAGTTCTTC. Translation: CVSSSGGTNYNEQFF.